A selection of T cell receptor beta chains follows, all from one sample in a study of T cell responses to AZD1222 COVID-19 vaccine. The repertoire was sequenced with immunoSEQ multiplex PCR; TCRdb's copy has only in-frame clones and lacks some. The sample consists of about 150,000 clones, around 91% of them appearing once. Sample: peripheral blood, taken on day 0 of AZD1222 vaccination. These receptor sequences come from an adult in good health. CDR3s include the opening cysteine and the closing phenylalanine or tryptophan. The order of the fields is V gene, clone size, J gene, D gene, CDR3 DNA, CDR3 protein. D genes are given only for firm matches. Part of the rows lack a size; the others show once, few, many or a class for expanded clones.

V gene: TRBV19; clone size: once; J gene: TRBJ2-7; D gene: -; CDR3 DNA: TGTGCCAGTAGTCGGTCGAGCGGTAGCTCCTACGAGCAGTACTTC; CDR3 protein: CASSRSSGSSYEQYF
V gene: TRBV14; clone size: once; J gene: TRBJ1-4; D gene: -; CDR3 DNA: TGTGCCAGCAGCCAAGGTCCGCTGACGGGTGAAAAACTGTTTTTT; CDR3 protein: CASSQGPLTGEKLFF
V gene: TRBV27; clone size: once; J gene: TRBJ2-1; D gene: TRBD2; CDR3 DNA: TGTGCCAGCAGTTTAAGTGGGCGACTAGCGGAGTTCTTC; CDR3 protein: CASSLSGRLAEFF
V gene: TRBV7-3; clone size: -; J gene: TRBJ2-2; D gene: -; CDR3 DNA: TGTGCCAGCAGCCTCCATGCGGCTACGAACACCGGGGAGCTGTTTTTT; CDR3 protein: CASSLHAATNTGELFF
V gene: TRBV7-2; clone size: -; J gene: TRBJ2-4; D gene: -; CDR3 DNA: TGTGCCAGCAGCCCCCGGGACCTTAAAAACATTCAGTACTTC; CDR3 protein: CASSPRDLKNIQYF
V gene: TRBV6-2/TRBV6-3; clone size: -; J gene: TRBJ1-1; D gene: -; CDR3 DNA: TGTGCCAGCAGTTTCCCCCTTGTCTTTGCTGAAGCTTTCTTT; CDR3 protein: CASSFPLVFAEAFF
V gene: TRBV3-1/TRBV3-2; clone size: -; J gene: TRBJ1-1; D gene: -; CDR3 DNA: TGTGCCAGCAGCCAAGTGGGGTCCGGGACTGAAGCTTTCTTT; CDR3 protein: CASSQVGSGTEAFF
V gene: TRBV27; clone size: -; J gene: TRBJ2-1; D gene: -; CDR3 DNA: TGTGCCAGCAGTCCCTTGTACAATGAGCAGTTCTTC; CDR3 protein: CASSPLYNEQFF
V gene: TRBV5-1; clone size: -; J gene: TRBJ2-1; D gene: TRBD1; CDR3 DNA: TGCGCCAGCAGCTTGTGGACAGGGGGCGACAATGAGCAGTTCTTC; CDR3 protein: CASSLWTGGDNEQFF
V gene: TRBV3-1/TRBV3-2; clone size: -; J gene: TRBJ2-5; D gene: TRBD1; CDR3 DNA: TGTGCCACCTCCCGTCCGACAGGGGGCCAAGAGACCCAGTACTTC; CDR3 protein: CATSRPTGGQETQYF
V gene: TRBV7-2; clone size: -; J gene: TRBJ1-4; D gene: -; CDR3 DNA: TGTGCCAGCAGCTTTGATAATGAAAAACTGTTTTTT; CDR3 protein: CASSFDNEKLFF
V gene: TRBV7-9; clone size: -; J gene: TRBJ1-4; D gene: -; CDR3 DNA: TGTGCCAGCTCGCCACAGGGCCCTAGCGAAAAACTGTTTTTT; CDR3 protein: CASSPQGPSEKLFF
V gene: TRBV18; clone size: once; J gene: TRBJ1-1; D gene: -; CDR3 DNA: TGTGCCAGCTCGATGGGGGTGAACACTGAAGCTTTCTTT; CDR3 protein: CASSMGVNTEAFF
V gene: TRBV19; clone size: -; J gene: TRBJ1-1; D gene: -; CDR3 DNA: TGTGCCAGTAGTCGGAAGATTAACACTGAAGCTTTCTTT; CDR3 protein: CASSRKINTEAFF
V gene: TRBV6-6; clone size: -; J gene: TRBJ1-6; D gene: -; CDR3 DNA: TGTGCCAGCTCCAGGGGCATGAATTCACCCCTCCACTTT; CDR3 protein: CASSRGMNSPLHF